A selection of T cell receptor beta chains follows, all from one sample in a study of long-term antiretroviral therapy in people with HIV. Clones were sequenced by immunoSEQ multiplex PCR, and TCRdb holds only the in-frame ones, with some missing. The table includes more than 20,000 clones, 80% to 95% detected once. This material consisted of unsorted PBMCs, taken 4.4 years after starting antiretroviral therapy. These receptors all come from a woman aged 45-65 years with HIV. CDR3s include the opening cysteine and the closing phenylalanine or tryptophan. A D gene is named only where the DNA matches it firmly. For some rows the clone size is stated as once, few or many, or as a class when expanded; others skip it.

TGTGCCATCAGTGAGAAGGGGGATCAGACCCAGTACTTC CAISEKGDQTQYF TRBV10-3 NA NA TRBJ2-5
TGTGCCAGCAGCTTGCTGACAGGGGGGGGTCAGCCCCAGCATTTT CASSLLTGGGQPQHF TRBV27 NA TRBD1 TRBJ1-5
TGTGCCAGCAGCTTGGCCAGGGGGTCTGGCTATGGCTACACCTTC CASSLARGSGYGYTF TRBV5-6 NA TRBD1 TRBJ1-2
TGTGCCAGTACCCCGACACAGGGGGCCTATGGCTACACCTTC CASTPTQGAYGYTF TRBV19 NA TRBD1 TRBJ1-2
TGTGCCAGCAGCCGTGCACCCGGACCACTCTACGAGCAGTACTTC CASSRAPGPLYEQYF TRBV7-9 NA NA TRBJ2-7
TGTGCCAGCGGGGGGGGAGCTTTCTTT CASGGGAFF TRBV2 NA NA TRBJ1-1
TGTGCCAGCAGACGGGACAGTAGCAATCAGCCCCAGCATTTT CASRRDSSNQPQHF TRBV27 once TRBD1 TRBJ1-5
TGTGCCAGCGGGAACGGGGCGGACCAAGAGACCCAGTACTTC CASGNGADQETQYF TRBV9 NA NA TRBJ2-5
TGTGCCAGTAGTATAGGGTCCGTCGGGCCCCAGCATTTT CASSIGSVGPQHF TRBV19 NA NA TRBJ1-5
TGCAGCGTTGCCGGGACAGGGTTTTCCTACGAGCAGTACTTC CSVAGTGFSYEQYF TRBV29-1 NA TRBD1 TRBJ2-7
TGTGCCAGTAGTATCCCCGCATTACCTCCTGGAAACACCATATATTTT CASSIPALPPGNTIYF TRBV19 NA NA TRBJ1-3
TGTGCCAGCAGTGGCAGGATGAACACCGGGGAGCTGTTTTTT CASSGRMNTGELFF TRBV25-1 NA NA TRBJ2-2
TGTGCCAGTACGGGGCTCAACATTCAGTACTTC CASTGLNIQYF TRBV19 NA NA TRBJ2-4
TGTGCCAGCAGCTTGGGACTAGCGGGGGGGCTGGGAGAGACCCAGTACTTC CASSLGLAGGLGETQYF TRBV5-4 NA TRBD2 TRBJ2-5
TGCGCCAGCGGAAGGGGGGCGCCCGAGGGAGTGTACGAGCAGTACTTC CASGRGAPEGVYEQYF TRBV5-1 NA NA TRBJ2-7
TGTGCCAGTAGTATTCGACGAACTGGAAACACCATATATTTT CASSIRRTGNTIYF TRBV19 NA NA TRBJ1-3
TGTGCCAGCAGCTTAGCTCGAGGGATGGCAAATTCACCCCTCCACTTT CASSLARGMANSPLHF TRBV7-2 NA NA TRBJ1-6
TGTGCCAGCAGCACCAGGGAGGGTCAGCCCCAGCATTTT CASSTREGQPQHF TRBV7-2 NA NA TRBJ1-5
TGTGCCAGTACCCGAGGGTACACTGAAGCTTTCTTT CASTRGYTEAFF TRBV19 NA NA TRBJ1-1
TGTGCCTGGAGTCCCCATCAGGGTTCCTGGGGAGATACGCAGTATTTT CAWSPHQGSWGDTQYF TRBV30 NA NA TRBJ2-3
TGTGCCAGCAGTTCGGACGGGGGCCGCACCGGGGAGCTGTTTTTT CASSSDGGRTGELFF TRBV27 NA NA TRBJ2-2
TGTGCCAGCAGCCCAACGAGGGCAGGAACCTACGAGCAGTACTTC CASSPTRAGTYEQYF TRBV7-9 NA NA TRBJ2-7
TGTGCCAGCAGCTTCGGGGAGACCCAGTACTTC CASSFGETQYF TRBV11-1 NA NA TRBJ2-5
TGCGCCAGCAGCTTGGCTAGCGGGGGATACAATGAGCAGTTCTTC CASSLASGGYNEQFF TRBV5-1 NA TRBD2 TRBJ2-1
TGTGCCACCAGCAGAGAAGCGAATGGGGCAGCCTGGGCAGATACGCAGTATTTT CATSREANGAAWADTQYF TRBV15 NA NA TRBJ2-3
TGTGCCAGCAGACGACAGGGAAGGGCAACTAATGAAAAACTGTTTTTT CASRRQGRATNEKLFF TRBV2 NA TRBD1 TRBJ1-4
TGTGCCAGCAGAAGCGTGTACCAAGAGACCCAGTACTTC CASRSVYQETQYF TRBV28 once NA TRBJ2-5
TGTGCCAGTATACAGGGTGGATACGGCTACACCTTC CASIQGGYGYTF TRBV19 NA NA TRBJ1-2
TGCGCCAGCAGCTTCAGGGAAGACACTGAAGCTTTCTTT CASSFREDTEAFF TRBV5-1 NA NA TRBJ1-1
TGTGCCAGTAGCATCAGAGGGACTAATGAAAAACTGTTTTTT CASSIRGTNEKLFF TRBV19 once NA TRBJ1-4
TGTGCCTGGAGTTACAGGGGGATGAACACTGAAGCTTTCTTT CAWSYRGMNTEAFF TRBV30 once TRBD1 TRBJ1-1
TGTGCCTGGAGTGTTCGGCGTGGGGTGAGAGATACGCAGTATTTT CAWSVRRGVRDTQYF TRBV30 once NA TRBJ2-3
TGTGCCAGCAGCTTAAGACTAGCGGCTAGCACAGATACGCAGTATTTT CASSLRLAASTDTQYF TRBV11-1 NA TRBD2 TRBJ2-3
TGTGCCAGCAGCTTGGCAGGTAGTGTCATCTCTGGAAACACCATATATTTT CASSLAGSVISGNTIYF TRBV5-8 NA NA TRBJ1-3
TGTGCCAGCAGCTTGGCGGGTGGCAGGACCAACTATGGCTACACCTTC CASSLAGGRTNYGYTF TRBV5-4 NA NA TRBJ1-2
TGCGCCAGCAGCTTGTCCGGGACAGCTAACACTGAAGCTTTCTTT CASSLSGTANTEAFF TRBV5-1 NA TRBD1 TRBJ1-1
TGTGCCAGCAGCCCTCGTGGTAGCGGGGTACAAGAGACCCAGTACTTC CASSPRGSGVQETQYF TRBV7-9 NA TRBD2 TRBJ2-5
TGTGCCAGCACCGGTCCTAGCGCGTACTCCTACGAGCAGTACTTC CASTGPSAYSYEQYF TRBV6-6 NA NA TRBJ2-7
TGTGCCAGCAGCTTAGTTTGGGGACAGGGCTATGGCTACACCTTC CASSLVWGQGYGYTF TRBV7-2 NA TRBD1 TRBJ1-2
TGTGCCAGCAGTGAAGAGACCCAGTACTTC CASSEETQYF TRBV7-8 once NA TRBJ2-5
TGTGCCAGCAGCTATACTAGCGGGGGGGGCGAGCAGTACTTC CASSYTSGGGEQYF TRBV11-2 NA TRBD2 TRBJ2-7
TGCGCCAGCAGCCAAGATGGACGGGAAAAAGAGACCCAGTACTTC CASSQDGREKETQYF TRBV4-1 NA NA TRBJ2-5
TGCGCCAGCAGCTTGGCCACAGGTCCGAACACTGAAGCTTTCTTT CASSLATGPNTEAFF TRBV5-1 NA NA TRBJ1-1
TGCGCCAGCAGCCAAGATACCCAGGGAGGTCAGCCCCAGCATTTT CASSQDTQGGQPQHF TRBV4-1 few NA TRBJ1-5
TGTGCCAGCAGTTACTCGGAGGCTTTCCGGGGCGAGCAGTACTTC CASSYSEAFRGEQYF TRBV6-6 once NA TRBJ2-7